The 21 T cell receptor beta chains reported below all come from one sample, sequenced in a study of human T cells and chemical hapten exposure (dated by TCRdb to about 2021). Explained via the paper, the time point label denotes: healthy volunteer bleed at 2 weeks. Total RNA was isolated from unfractionated whole blood collected in Tempus Blood RNA tubes. Preparation of the library involved RACE. The sample was run on a NextSeq 500. Using fastp at Q25 and MiXCR, TCRdb reprocessed the public reads and kept productive beta chains. Each entry merges the rows of one CDR3 protein and shows their most common DNA and genes. Across this sample there are about 130,000 distinct CDR3 sequences, with around 8.3% seen only once. The ten largest clonotypes hold around 1.7% of the sample. The sequencing sample was made of whole blood. All receptors derive from a male donor in good health. Some clones in this sample may be carry-over from other donors' samples.

A remark on this clonotype: A much bigger clone sits one base away, suggesting this may be a read error. Since no conserved phenylalanine or tryptophan closes the CDR3, a read error is the likely cause. The rearrangement uses TRBV6-6 and TRBJ2-5; D unclear. With 3 bases removed from V and 1 base from J, the gap between germline ends came to 12 bases. CDR1 is MNHNY, CDR2 SVGAGI, per germline (reference sequence). The CDR3 is 15 residues long. CDR3 DNA: TGTGCCAGCAGTTATGGTTCGGCTTCCCAAGAGACCCAGTACCTC. Protein: CASSYGSASQETQYL.

This clonotype was seen many times. The chain carries TRBV6-2 or TRBV6-3 and TRBJ1-1, with D hard to call. The CDR3 consists of 13 residues. The V end lost 0 bases, the J end lost 7 bases, and 9 bases lay between the germline ends. Germline assignment: CDR1 MNHEY and CDR2 SVGEGT. The CDR3 region has the DNA TGTGCCAGCAGTTACTCTTATCAGGATGAAGCTTTCTTT. It translates to CASSYSYQDEAFF.

The gene calls are TRBV14 and TRBJ1-6; D gene unclear. This CDR3 spans 17 amino acids. V was shortened by 0 bases and J by 0 bases, with 9 bases between the two germline ends. In germline, CDR1 is SGHDN, CDR2 FVKESK. CDR3 in DNA: TGTGCCAGCAGCCAAGAAGGAGCTGTCTCCTATAATTCACCCCTCCACTTT. Amino acid sequence: CASSQEGAVSYNSPLHF.

This clonotype was detected many times. The CDR3 loop reads CSAKGGGSSYEQYF. The CDR3 nucleotides read TGCAGTGCTAAAGGGGGAGGGTCCTCCTACGAGCAGTACTTC. The chain uses TRBV20-1 and TRBJ2-7, with a possible D match to TRBD2 (7 bases). The V gene lost 4 bases and the J gene lost 0 bases, with 13 bases spanning the gap. CDR1 and CDR2 (germline): DFQATT, SNEGSKA (reference sequence). CDR3 length: 14 amino acids.

This clonotype was seen many times. The rearrangement uses TRBV5-5 and TRBJ2-5; D not resolved. Trimming took off 0 bases at V and 5 bases at J, with 11 bases between the two ends. The CDR3 loop spans 14 amino acids. The germline V gene has CDR1 SGHKS and CDR2 YYEKEE (reference sequence). The CDR3 coding sequence is TGTGCCAGCAGCTTGGATCCCGGTAGTGAGACCCAGTACTTC. The encoded protein is CASSLDPGSETQYF.

CDR3 nucleotides: TGCAGCGCCGACAGGGGAGGGACAGATACGCAGTATTTT. This sequence encodes CSADRGGTDTQYF. The V gene is TRBV29-1, the J gene TRBJ2-3, with a possible D match to TRBD1 (8 bases). V was cut by 7 bases and J by 3 bases, with 14 bases left in between. Germline V gene sequence: CDR1 SQVTM, CDR2 ANQGSEA. The CDR3 totals 13 residues.

The table lists this clonotype with many counts. CDR3 bases: TGTGCCAGCAGCCTGTTGACAGGGGGCTCGGGAAACATTCAGTACTTC. As protein: CASSLLTGGSGNIQYF. The chain joins TRBV11-2 to TRBJ2-4, with 10 bases lining up with TRBD1. This CDR3 is 16 amino acids long. The trim removed 5 bases at V and 6 bases at J, leaving 10 bases unmatched. In germline, CDR1 is SGHAT, CDR2 FQNNGV. The whole variable domain, filled in from reference TRBV11-2 and TRBJ2-4, reads EAGVAQSPRYKIIEKRQSVAFWCNPISGHATLYWYQQILGQGPKLLIQFQNNGVVDDSQLPKDRFSAERLKGVDSTLKIQPAKLEDSAVYLCASSLLTGGSGNIQYFGAGTRLSVL.

V is TRBV4-2 and J is TRBJ1-1; D is possibly TRBD1 (6 bases). Germline V gene sequence: CDR1 LGHNA, CDR2 YNFKEQ. V was trimmed by 1 base and J by 7 bases, leaving 19 bases between them. CDR3 size: 16 residues. The CDR3 protein is CASSQVLSAGHNEAFF. Here the CDR3 DNA reads TGTGCCAGCAGCCAAGTGCTAAGTGCGGGACACAATGAAGCTTTCTTT.

The gene calls are TRBV10-3 and TRBJ2-3, with a weak D call TRBD1 (6 bases). The CDR3 runs 12 residues. CDR1 is ENHRY and CDR2 is SYGVKD in the germline V gene. The V end was cut by 8 bases, the J end by 6 bases, with 12 bases between. DNA for the CDR3: TGTGCCATCGAGGGGGATGGGGATACGCAGTATTTT. Its translation is CAIEGDGDTQYF.

This clonotype was observed a few times. This chain uses TRBV27 with TRBJ2-4, with no clear D. The germline V gene has CDR1 MNHEY and CDR2 SMNVEV (reference sequence). The CDR3 has 15 residues. The V end lost 6 bases, the J end lost 0 bases, and 12 bases lay between the germline ends. CDR3 coding DNA: TGTGCCAGCAGCGAATCCATTTTAGCCAAAAACATTCAGTACTTC. As protein: CASSESILAKNIQYF.

The V and J genes are TRBV3-1 and TRBJ2-1; TRBD2 is a possible D gene (6 bases). V lost 2 bases to trimming and J lost 0 bases, with 14 bases between them. Germline V gene sequence: CDR1 LGHDT, CDR2 YNNKEL (reference sequence). The CDR3 length is 17 residues. Here the CDR3 reads CASSQLSGMSSYNEQFF. The CDR3 DNA reads as TGTGCCAGCAGCCAACTTAGCGGAATGAGCTCCTACAATGAGCAGTTCTTC.

The V gene is TRBV5-1, the J gene TRBJ2-1, with TRBD1 matching 7 bases. The V segment lost 0 bases and the J segment 15 bases; nucleotides outside the gene matches: 3. CDR1 is SGHRS, CDR2 YFSETQ, per germline. This CDR3 contains 11 residues. CDR3 residues: CASSLAQGLFF. CDR3 coding DNA: TGCGCCAGCAGCTTGGCACAGGGGTTGTTCTTC. Based on the CDR3 plus reference TRBV5-1 and TRBJ2-1, the full variable domain is KAGVTQTPRYLIKTRGQQVTLSCSPISGHRSVSWYQQTPGQGLQFLFEYFSETQRNKGNFPGRFSGRQFSNSRSEMNVSTLELGDSALYLCASSLAQGLFFGPGTRLTVL.

This clonotype was detected only a few times. The chain carries TRBV11-2 and TRBJ1-5; D is undetermined. V was cut by 3 bases and J by 1 base, with 10 bases left in between. The CDR3 sequence is 15 residues long. CDR1 is SGHAT, CDR2 FQNNGV, per germline. CDR3 region: CASSFRQGSNQPQHF. The CDR3 coding sequence is TGTGCCAGCAGCTTCAGACAAGGCAGCAATCAGCCCCAGCATTTT.

This clonotype was recorded at least ten times. The chain links TRBV19 to TRBJ1-5; unclear D gene. CDR1 is LNHDA and CDR2 is SQIVND in the germline V gene (reference sequence). This CDR3 has 14 amino acids. V lost 1 base and J 0 bases, leaving 4 bases between the germline ends. CDR3 bases: TGTGCCAGTAGTATAGGTGGTAGCAATCAGCCCCAGCATTTT. Encoded protein: CASSIGGSNQPQHF.

This clonotype turned up a few times. This rearrangement joins TRBV7-6 to TRBJ2-2; 10 nucleotides match TRBD1. Per the germline V gene, CDR1 is SGHVS and CDR2 is FNYEAQ. The CDR3 is 15 residues long. V was pared by 3 bases and J by 6 bases, with 4 bases of the junction left unmatched. The CDR3 nucleotides read TGTGCCAGCAGCTTGAGGGGGACAGGGGCCGGGGAGCTGTTTTTT. Its translation: CASSLRGTGAGELFF.

The table lists this clonotype with a few counts. The V and J genes are TRBV27 and TRBJ2-1; no clear D gene. Per the germline V gene, CDR1 is MNHEY and CDR2 is SMNVEV (reference sequence). Trimming removed 3 bases at V and 10 bases at J, with 10 bases between. The CDR3 sequence is 12 residues long. The CDR3 nucleotides are TGTGCCAGCAGTTTCTTAGACCGGGAGCAGTTCTTC. Translated, it gives CASSFLDREQFF.

This clonotype appeared a single time. The V gene is TRBV12-3 or TRBV12-4, the J gene TRBJ2-5, with D unclear. Trimming left V 6 bases short and J 1 base short, with 6 bases between. The CDR3 runs 12 residues. The CDR3 protein is CASRSSQETQYF. CDR3 sequence (DNA): TGTGCCAGCAGAAGCAGCCAAGAGACCCAGTACTTC.

This clonotype was seen only a few times. The V and J genes are TRBV5-1 and TRBJ2-3; maybe TRBD2 (6 bases). CDR1 and CDR2 from the germline V gene are SGHRS and YFSETQ. With 3 bases removed from V and 4 bases from J, the gap between germline ends came to 15 bases. The CDR3 sequence is 15 residues long. Here the CDR3 DNA reads TGCGCCAGCAGCTCAACAGGAGGAGGGGCAGATACGCAGTATTTT. Translated: CASSSTGGGADTQYF.

This clonotype has ten or more counts. The chain is built from TRBV6-4 and TRBJ2-3; TRBD2 matches 9 bases. Germline CDR1 MRHNA, CDR2 SNTAGT. CDR3 size: 14 residues. The junction had 4 bases not matched to a gene; V was cut back by 8 bases and J by 1 base. For the CDR3, the DNA is TGTGCCAGCGGAGCGGGAGGCGGCACAGATACGCAGTATTTT. Amino acid sequence: CASGAGGGTDTQYF.

This clonotype has a count of ten or more. The V and J genes are TRBV6-4 and TRBJ2-1; 11 bases match TRBD2. V gave up 5 bases and J gave up 0 bases; unmatched junction bases: 6. Germline V gives CDR1 MRHNA, CDR2 SNTAGT. The CDR3 is 17 residues long. CDR3 residues: CASSYSGGANSYNEQFF. The CDR3 DNA sequence: TGTGCCAGCAGTTATAGCGGGGGGGCGAACTCCTACAATGAGCAGTTCTTC.

This clonotype was counted at least ten times. V gene TRBV12-3 or TRBV12-4 combines with J gene TRBJ1-4; D remains ambiguous. Trimming pared 3 bases from V and 8 bases from J, leaving 4 bases between. The length of the CDR3 is 11 residues. This CDR3 reads CASSLREKLFF. CDR3 nucleotide sequence: TGTGCCAGCAGTTTGAGAGAAAAACTGTTTTTT.